This TCR beta chain emerged from a study of cytomegalovirus exposure and HLA in healthy donors. The junction had 6 bases not matched to a gene; V was cut back by 3 bases and J by 5 bases. Germline V lookup: CDR1 GTSNPN, CDR2 SVGIG (reference sequence). This CDR3 is 14 amino acids long. The PCR used 60 Vbeta and 13 Jbeta primers. Clones were sequenced by immunoSEQ multiplex PCR, and TCRdb holds only the in-frame ones, with some missing. This sample has about 180,000 clones, with 75% to 85% found just once. The chain recombines TRBV30 with TRBJ2-7; 11 bases match TRBD1. Sequencing was carried out using PBMCs. The sequence was collected from a man between 18 and 29 years old in good health and CMV-seronegative. The CDR3 DNA follows: TGTGCCTGGAGCTTGGACAGGGGGCAGGACGAGCAGTACTTC. It specifies CAWSLDRGQDEQYF.